Each of the 3 T cell receptor beta chains below was sequenced from the same sample in a study of cytomegalovirus exposure and HLA in healthy donors. The PCR had 60 Vbeta and 13 Jbeta primers. Sequenced by immunoSEQ multiplex PCR; TCRdb stores in-frame clones only, minus some. The table has roughly 120,000 clones, less than 80% seen once. Sequencing was performed on PBMCs. The receptor source for this set is a woman aged 45 to 65 in good health and CMV-seropositive.

This clone showed up just once. The chain employs TRBV5-1 and TRBJ1-2; 9 bases agree with TRBD1. V shed 0 bases and J 4 bases; nucleotides not matched to a gene: 4. CDR1 is SGHRS, CDR2 YFSETQ, per germline. There are 15 residues in the CDR3. This CDR3 reads CASSLEQGAGYGYTF. As DNA, the CDR3 is TGCGCCAGCAGCTTGGAACAGGGGGCCGGCTATGGCTACACCTTC.

The rearrangement uses TRBV2 and TRBJ1-5; TRBD1 matches at 9 bases. Germline-derived CDR1 and CDR2 are SNHLY and FYNNEI. After removal of 6 bases from V and 5 bases from J, the junction contained 8 bases not matched to a gene. The CDR3 is 15 residues long. The CDR3 is CASSENTGGDQPQHF. As DNA, the CDR3 is TGTGCCAGCAGCGAAAATACAGGGGGCGATCAGCCCCAGCATTTT.

The chain carries TRBV10-1 and TRBJ1-1; D may be TRBD1 (6 bases). The ends were cut back, 5 bases at V and 0 bases at J, with 13 bases in the middle. This CDR3 has 15 residues. Germline CDR1 and CDR2: WNHNN and SYGVQD (reference sequence). CDR3 DNA sequence: TGCGCCAGCAGTCCCAGGGGAATTGTGAACACTGAAGCTTTCTTT. Translation: CASSPRGIVNTEAFF.